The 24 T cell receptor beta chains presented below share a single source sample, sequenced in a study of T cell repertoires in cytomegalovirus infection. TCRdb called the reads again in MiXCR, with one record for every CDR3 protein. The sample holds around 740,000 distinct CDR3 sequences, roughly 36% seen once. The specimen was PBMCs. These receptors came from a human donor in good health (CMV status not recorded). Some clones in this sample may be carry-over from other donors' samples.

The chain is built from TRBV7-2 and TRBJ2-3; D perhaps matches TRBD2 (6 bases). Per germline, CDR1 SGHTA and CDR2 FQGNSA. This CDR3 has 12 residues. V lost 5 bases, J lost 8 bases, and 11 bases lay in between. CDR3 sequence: CASSNLGGTQYF. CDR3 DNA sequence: TGTGCCAGCAGCAACTTGGGGGGTACGCAGTATTTT.

The CDR3 nucleotides read TGTGCCAGCAGTTTCCCCGGGCTCACAGATACGCAGTATTTT. This codes for CASSFPGLTDTQYF. The chain uses TRBV28 and TRBJ2-3, with no clear D. CDR1 and CDR2 from the germline V gene are MDHEN and SYDVKM. The CDR3 loop spans 14 amino acids. Trimming removed 3 bases at V and 2 bases at J, with 9 bases between.

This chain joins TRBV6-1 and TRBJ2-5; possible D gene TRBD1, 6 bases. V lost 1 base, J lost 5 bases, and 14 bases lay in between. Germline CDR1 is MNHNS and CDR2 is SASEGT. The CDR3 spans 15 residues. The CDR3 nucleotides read TGTGCCAGCAGTGAAGTGGCGAGGGGGTGGGAGACCCAGTACTTC. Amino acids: CASSEVARGWETQYF.

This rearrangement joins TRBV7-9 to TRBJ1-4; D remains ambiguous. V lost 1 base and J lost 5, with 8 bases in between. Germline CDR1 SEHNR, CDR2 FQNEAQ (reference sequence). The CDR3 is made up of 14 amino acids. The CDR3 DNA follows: TGTGCCAGCAGCTTAGAGGCTTTAAATGAAAAACTGTTTTTT. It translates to CASSLEALNEKLFF.

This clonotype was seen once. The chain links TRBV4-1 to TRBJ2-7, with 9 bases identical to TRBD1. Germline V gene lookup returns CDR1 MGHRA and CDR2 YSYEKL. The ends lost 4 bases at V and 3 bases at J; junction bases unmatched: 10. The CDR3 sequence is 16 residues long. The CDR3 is CASSRDGTGSVYEQYF. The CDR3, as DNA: TGCGCCAGCAGCCGAGATGGGACAGGGTCCGTCTACGAGCAGTACTTC.

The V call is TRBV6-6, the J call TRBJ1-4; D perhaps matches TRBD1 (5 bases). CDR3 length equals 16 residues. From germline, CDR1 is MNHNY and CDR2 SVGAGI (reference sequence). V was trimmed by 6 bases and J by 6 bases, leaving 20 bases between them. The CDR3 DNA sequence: TGTGCCAGCAGACGAGAGGTGCTAATAGGGGATGAAAAACTGTTTTTT. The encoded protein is CASRREVLIGDEKLFF.

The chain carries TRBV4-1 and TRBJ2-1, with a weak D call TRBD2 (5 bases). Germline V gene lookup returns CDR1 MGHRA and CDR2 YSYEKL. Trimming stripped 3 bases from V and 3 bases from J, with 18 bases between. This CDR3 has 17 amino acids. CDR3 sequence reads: CASSHLPPSEGYNEQFF. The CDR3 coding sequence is TGCGCCAGCAGCCACCTACCTCCCAGCGAGGGCTACAATGAGCAGTTCTTC.

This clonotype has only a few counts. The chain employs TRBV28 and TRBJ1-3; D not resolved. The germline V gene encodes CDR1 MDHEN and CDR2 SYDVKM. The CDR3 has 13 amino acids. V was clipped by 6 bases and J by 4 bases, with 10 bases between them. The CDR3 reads CASSLALGNTIYF. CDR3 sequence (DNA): TGTGCCAGCAGCTTGGCTCTCGGAAACACCATATATTTT.

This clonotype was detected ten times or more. The CDR3: CASSSLTVQNSPLHF. The CDR3 region has the DNA TGTGCCAGCAGCTCCCTGACAGTACAGAATTCACCCCTCCACTTT. The chain is built from TRBV7-9 and TRBJ1-6; D possibly corresponds to TRBD1 (5 bases). The CDR3 extends over 15 amino acids. V lost 4 bases and J 7 bases, leaving 14 bases between the germline ends. CDR1 is SEHNR, CDR2 FQNEAQ, per germline (reference sequence). The full variable domain, with the rest looked up from reference TRBV7-9 and TRBJ1-6, is DTGVSQNPRHKITKRGQNVTFRCDPISEHNRLYWYRQTLGQGPEFLTYFQNEAQLEKSRLLSDRFSAERPKGSFSTLEIQRTEQGDSAMYLCASSSLTVQNSPLHFGNGTRLTVT.

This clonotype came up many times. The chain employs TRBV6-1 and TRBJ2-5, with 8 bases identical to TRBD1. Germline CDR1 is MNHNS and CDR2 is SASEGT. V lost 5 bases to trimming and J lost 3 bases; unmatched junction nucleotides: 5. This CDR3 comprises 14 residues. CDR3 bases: TGTGCCAGCAGTTTGACAGGGGCTGAAGAGACCCAGTACTTC. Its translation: CASSLTGAEETQYF.

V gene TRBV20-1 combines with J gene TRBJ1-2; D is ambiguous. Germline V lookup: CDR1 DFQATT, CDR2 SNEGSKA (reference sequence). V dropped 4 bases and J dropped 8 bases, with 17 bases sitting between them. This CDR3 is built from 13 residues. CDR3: CSATGPQKFGYTF. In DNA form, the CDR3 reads TGCAGTGCTACCGGGCCCCAAAAGTTCGGCTACACCTTC.

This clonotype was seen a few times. This CDR3 reads CASSLFWTGNNEQFF. Written as DNA, the CDR3 is TGTGCCAGCAGTTTATTCTGGACAGGCAACAATGAGCAGTTCTTC. The chain links TRBV28 to TRBJ2-1; 7 nucleotides align to TRBD1. CDR1 MDHEN and CDR2 SYDVKM come from the germline V gene. This CDR3 has 15 amino acids. V shed 1 base, J shed 5 bases, and the junction held 5 bases outside the gene matches.

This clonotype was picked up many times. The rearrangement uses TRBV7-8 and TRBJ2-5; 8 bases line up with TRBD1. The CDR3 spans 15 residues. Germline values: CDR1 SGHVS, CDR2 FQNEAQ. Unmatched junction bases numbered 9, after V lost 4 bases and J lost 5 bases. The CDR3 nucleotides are TGTGCCAGCAGCTCCGGGACAGGAAGTTTGGAGACCCAGTACTTC. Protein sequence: CASSSGTGSLETQYF.

This CDR3 reads CATEITNEKLFF. Written as DNA, the CDR3 is TGTGCCACCGAGATTACGAATGAAAAACTGTTTTTT. The rearrangement uses TRBV28 and TRBJ1-4, with unresolved D. There are 12 residues in the CDR3. Germline CDR1 reads MDHEN; CDR2 reads SYDVKM. The ends were cut back, 10 bases at V and 5 bases at J, with 11 bases in the middle.

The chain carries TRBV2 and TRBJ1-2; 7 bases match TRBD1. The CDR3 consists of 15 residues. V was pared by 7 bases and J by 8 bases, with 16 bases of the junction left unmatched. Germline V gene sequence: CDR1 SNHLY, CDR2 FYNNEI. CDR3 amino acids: CASTYSDRDVWGYTF. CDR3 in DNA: TGTGCCAGCACTTATTCAGACAGGGATGTCTGGGGCTACACCTTC.

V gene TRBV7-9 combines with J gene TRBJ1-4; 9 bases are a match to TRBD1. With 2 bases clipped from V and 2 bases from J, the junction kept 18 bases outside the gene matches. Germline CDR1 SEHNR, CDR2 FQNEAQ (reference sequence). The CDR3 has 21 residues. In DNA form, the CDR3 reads TGTGCCAGCAGCTTAACACCCCCCAAAGGACAGGGGTCTTGGACTAATGAAAAACTGTTTTTT. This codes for CASSLTPPKGQGSWTNEKLFF.

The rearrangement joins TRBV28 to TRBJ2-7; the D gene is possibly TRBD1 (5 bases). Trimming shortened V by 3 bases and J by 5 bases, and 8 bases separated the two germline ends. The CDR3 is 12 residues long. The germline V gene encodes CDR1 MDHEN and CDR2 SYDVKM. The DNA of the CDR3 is TGTGCCAGCAGTTTTAGACAGAACGAGCAGTACTTC. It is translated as CASSFRQNEQYF.

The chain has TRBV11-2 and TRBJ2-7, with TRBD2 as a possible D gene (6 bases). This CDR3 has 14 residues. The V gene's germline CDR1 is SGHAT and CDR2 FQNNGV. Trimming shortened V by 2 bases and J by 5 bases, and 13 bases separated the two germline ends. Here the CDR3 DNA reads TGTGCCAGCAGCTTAAGGGAGGAAATAGACGAGCAGTACTTC. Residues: CASSLREEIDEQYF.

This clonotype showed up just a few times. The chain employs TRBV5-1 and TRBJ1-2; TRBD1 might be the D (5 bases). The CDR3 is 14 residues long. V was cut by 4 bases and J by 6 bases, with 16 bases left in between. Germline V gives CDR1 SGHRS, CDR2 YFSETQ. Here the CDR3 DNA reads TGCGCCAGCAGCGGACACCCCCCGGTCGATGGCTACACCTTC. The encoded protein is CASSGHPPVDGYTF.

Here the CDR3 reads CASSPREGVGQETQYF. CDR3 sequence (DNA): TGTGCCAGCAGCCCCCGTGAGGGTGTGGGACAAGAGACCCAGTACTTC. This chain uses TRBV7-4 with TRBJ2-5; weak D call: TRBD2 (5 bases). Germline-derived CDR1 and CDR2 are SGHVT and SQSDAQ. The V end lost 5 bases, the J end lost 2 bases, and 18 bases lay between the germline ends. There are 16 residues in the CDR3.

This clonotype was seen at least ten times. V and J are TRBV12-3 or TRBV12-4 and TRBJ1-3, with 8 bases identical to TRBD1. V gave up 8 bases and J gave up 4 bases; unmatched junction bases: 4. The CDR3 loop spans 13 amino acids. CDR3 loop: CASHTGGGNTIYF. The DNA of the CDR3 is TGTGCCAGCCACACAGGGGGAGGAAACACCATATATTTT.

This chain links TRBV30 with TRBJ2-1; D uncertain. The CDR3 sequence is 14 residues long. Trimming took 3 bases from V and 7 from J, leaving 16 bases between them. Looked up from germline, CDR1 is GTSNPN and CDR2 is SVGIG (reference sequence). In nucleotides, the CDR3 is TGTGCCTGGAGAGGGTTCCCAAGGTGGAATGAGCAGTTCTTC. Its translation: CAWRGFPRWNEQFF.

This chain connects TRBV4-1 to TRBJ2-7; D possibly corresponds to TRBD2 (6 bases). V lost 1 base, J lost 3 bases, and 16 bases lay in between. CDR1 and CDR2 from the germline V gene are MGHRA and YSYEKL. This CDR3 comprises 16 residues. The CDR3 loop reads CASSQVTPGLRYEQYF. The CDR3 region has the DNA TGCGCCAGCAGCCAAGTCACACCGGGACTCCGCTACGAGCAGTACTTC.

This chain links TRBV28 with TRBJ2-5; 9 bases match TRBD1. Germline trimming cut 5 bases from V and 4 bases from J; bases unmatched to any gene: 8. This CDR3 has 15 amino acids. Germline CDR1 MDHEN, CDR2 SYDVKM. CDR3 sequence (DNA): TGTGCCAGCAGTCCAATAATGGACAGGGGAGAGACCCAGTACTTC. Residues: CASSPIMDRGETQYF.